This T cell receptor (beta chain) was retrieved from a study of T cell responses to AZD1222 COVID-19 vaccine. For this clone: Its specificity is not known.

Profiled with immunoSEQ multiplex PCR; TCRdb holds only in-frame clones, not every one. The sample lists 100,000 to 150,000 clones; around 85% were seen once. Study outcomes and limitations: Within unmutated variant regions lay the reported targets of nearly half of spike-specific TCRs. Clonal diversity may have been underestimated, and the donors were mostly white British, with more females than males.

Germline V gene sequence: CDR1 LNHDA, CDR2 SQIVND (reference sequence). This CDR3 contains 16 residues. The germline V and J ends were trimmed by 1 base and 6 bases, with 16 bases remaining between them. This TCR came from an adult who received the AZD1222 COVID-19 vaccine. The chain combines TRBV19 with TRBJ2-1, with D perhaps assigned TRBD1 or TRBD2 (5 bases each). This material consisted of peripheral blood, taken 28 days after the second AZD1222 dose. The CDR3 nucleotides read TGTGCCAGTAGTATAGTAGGGGACCGGGGCTTCAATGAGCAGTTCTTC. This sequence encodes CASSIVGDRGFNEQFF.